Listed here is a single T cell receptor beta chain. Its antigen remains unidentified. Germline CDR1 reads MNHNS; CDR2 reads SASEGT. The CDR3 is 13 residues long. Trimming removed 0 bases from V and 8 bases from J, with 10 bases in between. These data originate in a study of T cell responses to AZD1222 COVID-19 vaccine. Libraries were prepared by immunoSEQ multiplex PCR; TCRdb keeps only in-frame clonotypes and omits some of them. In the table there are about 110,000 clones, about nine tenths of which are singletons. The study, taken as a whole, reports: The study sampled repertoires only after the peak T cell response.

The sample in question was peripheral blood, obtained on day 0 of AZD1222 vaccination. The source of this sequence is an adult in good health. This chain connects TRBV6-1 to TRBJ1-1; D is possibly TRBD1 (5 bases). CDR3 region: CASSEAGVGEAFF. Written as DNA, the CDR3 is TGTGCCAGCAGTGAAGCAGGGGTTGGCGAAGCTTTCTTT.